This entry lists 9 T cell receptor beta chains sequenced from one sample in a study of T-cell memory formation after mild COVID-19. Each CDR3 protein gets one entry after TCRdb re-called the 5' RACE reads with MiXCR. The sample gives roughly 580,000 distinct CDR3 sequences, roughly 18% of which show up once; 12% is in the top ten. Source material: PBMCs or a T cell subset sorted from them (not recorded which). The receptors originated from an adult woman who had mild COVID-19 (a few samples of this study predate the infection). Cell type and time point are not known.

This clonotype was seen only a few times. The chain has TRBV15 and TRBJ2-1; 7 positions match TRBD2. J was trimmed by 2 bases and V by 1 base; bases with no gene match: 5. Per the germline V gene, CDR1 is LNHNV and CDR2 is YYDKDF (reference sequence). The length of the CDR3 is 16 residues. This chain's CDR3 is CATSRALASTYNEQFF. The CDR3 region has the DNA TGTGCCACCAGCAGAGCACTAGCGAGTACCTACAATGAGCAGTTCTTC.

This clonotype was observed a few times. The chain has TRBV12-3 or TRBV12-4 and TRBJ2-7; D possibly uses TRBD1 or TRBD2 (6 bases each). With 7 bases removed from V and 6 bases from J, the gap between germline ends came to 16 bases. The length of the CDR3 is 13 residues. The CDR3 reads CASTQRGAGEQYF. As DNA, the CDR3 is TGTGCCAGCACCCAGAGGGGGGCTGGCGAGCAGTACTTC.

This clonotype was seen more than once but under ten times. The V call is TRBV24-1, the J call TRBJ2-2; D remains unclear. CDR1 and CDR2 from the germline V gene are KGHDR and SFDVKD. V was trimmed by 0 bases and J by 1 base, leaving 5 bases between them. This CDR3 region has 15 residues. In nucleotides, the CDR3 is TGTGCCACCAGTGATTTGTCCGGGAACACCGGGGAGCTGTTTTTT. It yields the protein CATSDLSGNTGELFF.

Here the CDR3 DNA reads TGCGCCAGCAGCCGAACGACAGGGGGCGCATCCTACGAGCAGTACTTC. Translation gives CASSRTTGGASYEQYF. V gene TRBV4-1 combines with J gene TRBJ2-7; TRBD1 matches 10 bases. This CDR3 region has 16 residues. Germline V lookup: CDR1 MGHRA, CDR2 YSYEKL. V trimming: 4 bases; J trimming: 1 base; junction bases outside the gene matches: 7.

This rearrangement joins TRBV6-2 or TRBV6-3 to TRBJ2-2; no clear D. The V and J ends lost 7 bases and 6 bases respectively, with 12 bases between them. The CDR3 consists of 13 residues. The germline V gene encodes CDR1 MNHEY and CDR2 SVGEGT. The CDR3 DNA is TGTGCCAGCATACTATCTCACTCCGGGGAGCTGTTTTTT. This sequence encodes CASILSHSGELFF.

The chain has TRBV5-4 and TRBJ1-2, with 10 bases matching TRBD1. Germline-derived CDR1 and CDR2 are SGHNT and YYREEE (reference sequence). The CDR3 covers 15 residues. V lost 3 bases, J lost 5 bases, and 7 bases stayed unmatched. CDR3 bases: TGTGCCAGCAGCTCGAGGGACAGGGGTGGTTATGGCTACACCTTC. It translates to CASSSRDRGGYGYTF. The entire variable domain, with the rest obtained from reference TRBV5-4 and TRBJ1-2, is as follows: ETGVTQSPTHLIKTRGQQVTLRCSSQSGHNTVSWYQQALGQGPQFIFQYYREEENGRGNFPPRFSGLQFPNYSSELNVNALELDDSALYLCASSSRDRGGYGYTFGSGTRLTVV.

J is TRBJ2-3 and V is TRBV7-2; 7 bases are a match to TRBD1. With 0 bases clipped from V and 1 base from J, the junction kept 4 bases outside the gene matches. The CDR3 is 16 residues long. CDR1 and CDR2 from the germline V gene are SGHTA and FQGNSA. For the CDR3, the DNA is TGTGCCAGCAGCTTAGCTCTTACAGGGGGCACAGATACGCAGTATTTT. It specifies CASSLALTGGTDTQYF.

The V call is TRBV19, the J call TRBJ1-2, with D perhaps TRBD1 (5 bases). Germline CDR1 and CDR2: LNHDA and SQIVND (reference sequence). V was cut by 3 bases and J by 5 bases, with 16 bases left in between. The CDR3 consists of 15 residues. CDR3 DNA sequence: TGTGCCAGTAGTATCGATCGACAGATAACATATGGCTACACCTTC. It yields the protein CASSIDRQITYGYTF.

CDR3: CASSLGGYGEQYF. Here the CDR3 DNA reads TGTGCCAGCAGCTTAGGGGGATATGGCGAGCAGTACTTC. V usage is TRBV7-9 and J usage is TRBJ2-7; D is uncertain. CDR1 SEHNR and CDR2 FQNEAQ come from the germline V gene (reference sequence). CDR3 length: 13 amino acids. V gave up 1 base and J gave up 6 bases, with 10 bases separating them.